Listed below are T cell receptor beta chains from one sample, sequenced in a study of T cells in Graves' hyperthyroidism and ophthalmopathy. TCRdb used MiXCR to reprocess the multiplex PCR reads, holding one entry per CDR3 protein. The repertoire includes 480,000 or so distinct CDR3 sequences, about 45% of them detected once, and about two fifths sits in the top ten. Sequencing was carried out using peripheral blood or thyroid tissue (not recorded which). These receptors originate from an adult woman with Graves' disease, either hyperthyroidism or ophthalmopathy (not recorded which). The CDR3 runs from the conserved cysteine through the conserved F or W. The D gene is left open where the match is weak. Expanded clones are given a class, and other clones once, few, many or no size at all.

CDR3 protein: CAITGDRGDQPQHF; CDR3 DNA: TGTGCCATCACTGGAGACAGGGGGGATCAGCCCCAGCATTTT; V gene: TRBV10-3; J gene: TRBJ1-5; D gene: TRBD1; clone size: NA
CDR3 protein: CSAKVMESNQPQHF; CDR3 DNA: TGCAGTGCTAAGGTAATGGAGAGCAATCAGCCCCAGCATTTT; V gene: TRBV20-1; J gene: TRBJ1-5; D gene: NA; clone size: many
CDR3 protein: CASSESGGRDFTDTQYF; CDR3 DNA: TGTGCCAGCAGTGAATCGGGTGGCAGGGACTTCACAGATACGCAGTATTTT; V gene: TRBV25-1; J gene: TRBJ2-3; D gene: NA; clone size: once
CDR3 protein: CSAGTEHSNQPQHF; CDR3 DNA: TGCAGTGCTGGGACAGAGCATAGCAATCAGCCCCAGCATTTT; V gene: TRBV20-1; J gene: TRBJ1-5; D gene: TRBD1; clone size: NA
CDR3 protein: CSASPHRRGQYF; CDR3 DNA: TGCAGTGCTAGTCCCCACAGGCGGGGGCAGTACTTC; V gene: TRBV20-1; J gene: TRBJ2-7; D gene: NA; clone size: NA
CDR3 protein: CASSLGSYYEQYF; CDR3 DNA: TGTGCCAGCAGCTTAGGCAGCTACTACGAGCAGTACTTC; V gene: TRBV5-6; J gene: TRBJ2-7; D gene: NA; clone size: many
CDR3 protein: CASSLGTGGAKTQYF; CDR3 DNA: TGTGCCAGCAGCTTGGGCACAGGGGGCGCGAAGACCCAGTACTTC; V gene: TRBV7-9; J gene: TRBJ2-5; D gene: TRBD1; clone size: NA
CDR3 protein: CASSEGPPAAGELFF; CDR3 DNA: TGTGCCAGCAGTGAGGGCCCTCCGGCAGCTGGGGAGCTGTTTTTT; V gene: TRBV2; J gene: TRBJ2-2; D gene: NA; clone size: NA
CDR3 protein: CAIRADGTTYEQYF; CDR3 DNA: TGTGCCATCAGAGCGGACGGGACAACGTACGAGCAGTACTTC; V gene: TRBV10-3; J gene: TRBJ2-7; D gene: NA; clone size: NA
CDR3 protein: CSATSGRGPGEQYF; CDR3 DNA: TGCAGTGCCACTAGCGGGAGGGGTCCGGGAGAGCAGTACTTC; V gene: TRBV20-1; J gene: TRBJ2-7; D gene: TRBD2; clone size: NA
CDR3 protein: CASISGRGGRQETQYF; CDR3 DNA: TGTGCCAGCATCTCCGGTCGAGGCGGGAGGCAAGAGACCCAGTACTTC; V gene: TRBV7-9; J gene: TRBJ2-5; D gene: TRBD2; clone size: many
CDR3 protein: CASSPHRRATEAFF; CDR3 DNA: TGTGCCAGCAGCCCGCATCGACGGGCCACTGAAGCTTTCTTT; V gene: TRBV7-2; J gene: TRBJ1-1; D gene: NA; clone size: NA
CDR3 protein: CASSEPQPGQGDETQYF; CDR3 DNA: TGCGCCAGCAGTGAGCCCCAGCCCGGACAGGGCGACGAGACCCAGTACTTC; V gene: TRBV25-1; J gene: TRBJ2-5; D gene: TRBD1; clone size: NA
CDR3 protein: CASSRWANDSPLHF; CDR3 DNA: TGCGCCAGCAGCCGGTGGGCCAATGATTCACCCCTCCACTTT; V gene: TRBV4-1; J gene: TRBJ1-6; D gene: NA; clone size: many
CDR3 protein: CASKQTVTYEQYF; CDR3 DNA: TGTGCCAGCAAACAAACAGTTACCTACGAGCAGTACTTC; V gene: TRBV2; J gene: TRBJ2-7; D gene: NA; clone size: NA
CDR3 protein: CAISDRGVPYGYTF; CDR3 DNA: TGTGCCATCAGTGATCGCGGGGTTCCCTATGGCTACACCTTC; V gene: TRBV10-3; J gene: TRBJ1-2; D gene: NA; clone size: few
CDR3 protein: CASSHVLGVTEAFF; CDR3 DNA: TGCGCCAGCAGCCACGTACTGGGCGTCACTGAAGCTTTCTTT; V gene: TRBV7-2; J gene: TRBJ1-1; D gene: NA; clone size: NA
CDR3 protein: CASSTGRDYGYTF; CDR3 DNA: TGTGCCAGCAGTACGGGACGGGACTATGGCTACACCTTC; V gene: TRBV5-4; J gene: TRBJ1-2; D gene: NA; clone size: many
CDR3 protein: CASSHGTGNYGYTF; CDR3 DNA: TGTGCCAGCAGCCACGGGACAGGCAACTATGGCTACACCTTC; V gene: TRBV7-2; J gene: TRBJ1-2; D gene: TRBD1; clone size: NA
CDR3 protein: CASNRGKAEAFF; CDR3 DNA: TGTGCCAGCAATAGAGGGAAGGCTGAAGCTTTCTTT; V gene: TRBV28; J gene: TRBJ1-1; D gene: NA; clone size: few